Listed here is a single T cell receptor (beta chain). The CDR3 totals 16 residues. The germline V gene encodes CDR1 MDHEN and CDR2 SYDVKM. Trimming cost V 5 bases and J 5 bases; bases outside gene matches: 12. This record comes from a study of blood T cell repertoires in COVID-19. About the research overall: Samples came from the United States, Italy and Spain, spanning acute and convalescent COVID-19. T cells, B-cell-depleted T cells, or PBMCs provided the cDNA or gDNA that served as material.

Sequenced by immunoSEQ multiplex PCR; TCRdb stores in-frame clones only, minus some. The sample carries approximately 200,000 clones, about 81% recorded once. Seattle's cohort entered during active infection and was followed longitudinally. Material: peripheral blood. The chain links TRBV28 to TRBJ2-1, with 7 bases aligning to TRBD2. This TCR was sampled from an elderly woman with COVID-19, enrolled during active disease. As DNA, the CDR3 is TGTGCCAGCAGTCCCCGGGGGAGGGTGGTCGACAATGAGCAGTTCTTC. It yields the protein CASSPRGRVVDNEQFF.